The clone carrying this T cell receptor (beta chain) occurred a few times. TCRdb re-analysed the RT-PCR reads in MiXCR, keeping a single row per CDR3 protein. The sample shows approximately 150,000 distinct CDR3 sequences, nearly 25% of them seen only once. The CDR3 has 16 residues. Trimming took off 4 bases at V and 6 bases at J, with 21 bases between the two ends. Germline V lookup: CDR1 MNHEY, CDR2 SVGEGT. These data originate in a study of patients and donors after allogeneic stem cell transplantation. The chain links TRBV6-2 or TRBV6-3 to TRBJ1-1; D may be TRBD1 (6 bases). The source is a human donor who was either an allogeneic HSCT recipient or a stem cell or donor lymphocyte infusion donor (not recorded which). It is not recorded whose cells these are; they may come from a transplant donor. Specimen: blood, either unsorted or a sorted T cell fraction (not recorded which). CDR3 bases: TGTGCCAGCAGTTCGCCCCGTCGGGACAAGGCTTCTGAAGCTTTCTTT. It codes for CASSSPRRDKASEAFF.